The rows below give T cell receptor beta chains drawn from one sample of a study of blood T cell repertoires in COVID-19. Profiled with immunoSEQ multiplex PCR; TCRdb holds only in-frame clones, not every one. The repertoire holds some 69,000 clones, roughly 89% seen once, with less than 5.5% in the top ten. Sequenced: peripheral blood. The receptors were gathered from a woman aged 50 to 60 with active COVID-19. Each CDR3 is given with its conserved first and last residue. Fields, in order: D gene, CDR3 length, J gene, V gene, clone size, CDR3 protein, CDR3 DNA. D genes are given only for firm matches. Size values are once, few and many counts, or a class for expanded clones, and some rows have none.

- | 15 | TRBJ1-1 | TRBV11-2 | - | CASSLDSPVGSEAFF | TGTGCCAGCAGCTTAGATAGTCCAGTGGGCTCTGAAGCTTTCTTT
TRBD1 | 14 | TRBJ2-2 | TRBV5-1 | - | CASSGQGGTGELFF | TGCGCCAGCTCCGGACAGGGGGGGACCGGGGAGCTGTTTTTT
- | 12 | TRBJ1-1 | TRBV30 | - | CAWTQGGTEAFF | TGTGCCTGGACCCAAGGAGGCACTGAAGCTTTCTTT
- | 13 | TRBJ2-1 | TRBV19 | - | CASSNRDSNEQFF | TGTGCCAGTAGTAACCGGGACTCCAATGAGCAGTTCTTC
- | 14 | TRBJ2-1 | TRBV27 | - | CASSFGLGGVLVFF | TGTGCCAGCAGTTTTGGACTAGGGGGGGTATTGGTGTTCTTC
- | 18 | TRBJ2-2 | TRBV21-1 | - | CASSKTDRATFSTGELFF | TGTGCCAGCAGCAAAACGGACAGGGCTACATTCAGCACCGGGGAGCTGTTTTTT
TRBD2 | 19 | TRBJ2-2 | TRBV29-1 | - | CSVERGTSGRYSNTGELFF | TGCAGCGTTGAGAGGGGGACTAGCGGGAGGTACTCGAACACCGGGGAGCTGTTTTTT
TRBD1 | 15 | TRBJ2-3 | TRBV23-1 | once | CASSNRGLCTDTQYF | TGCGCCAGCAGTAACAGGGGTCTTTGCACAGATACGCAGTATTTT
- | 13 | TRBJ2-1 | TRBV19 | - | CASSAGLYNEQFF | TGTGCCAGTAGTGCGGGACTCTACAATGAGCAGTTCTTC
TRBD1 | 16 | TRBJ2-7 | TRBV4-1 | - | CASSQGQGKSSYEQYF | TGCGCCAGCAGCCAAGGACAGGGGAAAAGCTCCTACGAGCAGTACTTC
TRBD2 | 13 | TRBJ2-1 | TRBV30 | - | CAWSGFGGGEQFF | TGTGCCTGGAGTGGGTTCGGCGGGGGTGAGCAGTTCTTC
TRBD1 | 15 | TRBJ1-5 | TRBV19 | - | CASSPTQGAHQPQHF | TGTGCCAGTAGTCCAACACAGGGGGCCCATCAGCCCCAGCATTTT
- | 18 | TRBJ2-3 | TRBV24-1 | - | CATSDLRRVGGSTDTQYF | TGTGCCACCAGTGATTTGCGGCGCGTGGGAGGTAGCACAGATACGCAGTATTTT
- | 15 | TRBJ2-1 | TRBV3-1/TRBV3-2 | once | CASSLSDTTYNEQFF | TGTGCCAGCAGCCTTAGCGATACAACCTACAATGAGCAGTTCTTC
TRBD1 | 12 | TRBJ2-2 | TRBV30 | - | CAWSQGAGELFF | TGTGCCTGGAGCCAGGGGGCCGGGGAGCTGTTTTTT
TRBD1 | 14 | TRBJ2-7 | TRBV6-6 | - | CASRLQGNLGEQYF | TGTGCCAGCAGGTTACAGGGGAACTTGGGAGAGCAGTACTTC
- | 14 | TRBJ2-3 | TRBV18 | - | CASSPLDTTDTQYF | TGTGCCAGCTCACCACTGGACACTACAGATACGCAGTATTTT
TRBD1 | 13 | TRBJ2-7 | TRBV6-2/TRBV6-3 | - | CASSYSTGTEQYF | TGTGCCAGCAGTTACTCGACAGGGACCGAGCAGTACTTC
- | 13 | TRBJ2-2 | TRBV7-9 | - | CASSSGLPGELFF | TGTGCCAGCAGCTCTGGGCTACCCGGGGAGCTGTTTTTT
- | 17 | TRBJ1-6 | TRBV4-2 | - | CASSQDGGQNYNSPLHF | TGTGCCAGCAGCCAAGACGGCGGTCAGAACTATAATTCACCCCTCCACTTT
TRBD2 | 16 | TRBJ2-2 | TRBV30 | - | CAWRRGGKGNTGELFF | TGTGCCTGGAGGAGGGGAGGGAAAGGGAACACCGGGGAGCTGTTTTTT
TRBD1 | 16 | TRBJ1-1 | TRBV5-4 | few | CASSTWTGGAGTEAFF | TGTGCCAGCAGCACCTGGACAGGGGGCGCAGGCACTGAAGCTTTCTTT
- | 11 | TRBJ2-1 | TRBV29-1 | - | CSVERYEEQFF | TGCAGCGTTGAGCGCTACGAGGAGCAGTTCTTC
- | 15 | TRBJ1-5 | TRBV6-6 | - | CASSFLDGLGQPQHF | TGTGCCAGCAGTTTCCTTGACGGTCTAGGTCAGCCCCAGCATTTT
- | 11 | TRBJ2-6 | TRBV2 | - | CARTLANVLTF | TGTGCCCGCACACTGGCCAACGTCCTGACTTTC
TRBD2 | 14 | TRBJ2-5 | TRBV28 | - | CASSLGSGEETQYF | TGTGCCAGCAGTTTGGGTAGCGGGGAAGAGACCCAGTACTTC
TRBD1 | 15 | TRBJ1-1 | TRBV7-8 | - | CASSPDRGRNTEAFF | TGTGCCAGCAGCCCGGACAGGGGGAGGAACACTGAAGCTTTCTTT
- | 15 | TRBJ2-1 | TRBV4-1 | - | CASSQGSRVYNEQFF | TGCGCCAGCAGCCAAGGAAGCAGGGTTTACAATGAGCAGTTCTTC
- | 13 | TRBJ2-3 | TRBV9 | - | CASSGGGVYTQYF | TGTGCCAGCAGCGGAGGGGGTGTGTATACGCAGTATTTT
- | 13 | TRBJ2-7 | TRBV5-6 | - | CASSLAGQPEQYF | TGTGCCAGCAGCTTGGCCGGACAACCGGAGCAGTACTTC
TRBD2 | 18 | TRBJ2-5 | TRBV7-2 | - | CASSLGGLAGGYQETQYF | TGTGCCAGCAGCTTAGGGGGGCTAGCGGGAGGCTACCAAGAGACCCAGTACTTC
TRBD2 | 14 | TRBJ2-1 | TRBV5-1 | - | CASSTTSGYNEQFF | TGCGCCAGCAGCACGACTAGCGGGTACAATGAGCAGTTCTTC
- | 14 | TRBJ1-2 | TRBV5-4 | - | CASSFFGSQGGSTF | TGTGCCAGCAGCTTTTTCGGATCACAGGGTGGTAGCACCTTC
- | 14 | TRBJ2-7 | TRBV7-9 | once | CASSLAGGTYEQYF | TGTGCCAGCAGCTTAGCGGGAGGAACCTACGAGCAGTACTTC
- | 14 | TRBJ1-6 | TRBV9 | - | CASSVESLNSPLHF | TGTGCCAGCAGCGTAGAGAGTTTGAATTCACCCCTCCACTTT
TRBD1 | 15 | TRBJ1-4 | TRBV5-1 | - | CASSLGGTANEKLFF | TGCGCCAGCAGCTTGGGAGGGACAGCTAATGAAAAACTGTTTTTT
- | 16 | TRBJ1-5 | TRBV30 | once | CAWSALSGGWNQPQHF | TGTGCCTGGAGTGCTCTCTCAGGAGGTTGGAATCAGCCCCAGCATTTT
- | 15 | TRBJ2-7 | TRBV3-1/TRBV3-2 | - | CASSQFPGSGYEQYF | TGTGCCAGCAGCCAATTTCCCGGGAGTGGTTACGAGCAGTACTTC
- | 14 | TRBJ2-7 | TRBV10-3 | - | CAITTGLSDYEQYF | TGTGCCATCACCACGGGACTTTCGGATTACGAGCAGTACTTC
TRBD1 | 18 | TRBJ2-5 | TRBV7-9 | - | CASSSRKKLTGGMSAQYF | TGTGCCAGCAGCTCCCGAAAAAAGCTGACAGGGGGGATGAGCGCCCAGTACTTC